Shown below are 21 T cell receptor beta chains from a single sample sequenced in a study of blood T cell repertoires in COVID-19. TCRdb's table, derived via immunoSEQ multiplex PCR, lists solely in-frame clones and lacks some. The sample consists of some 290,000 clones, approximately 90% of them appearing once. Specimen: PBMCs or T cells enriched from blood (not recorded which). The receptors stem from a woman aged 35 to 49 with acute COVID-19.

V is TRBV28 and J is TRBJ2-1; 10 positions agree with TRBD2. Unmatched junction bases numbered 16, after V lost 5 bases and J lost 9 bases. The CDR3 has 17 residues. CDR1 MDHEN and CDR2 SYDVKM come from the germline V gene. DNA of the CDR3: TGTGCCAGCAGTATTTCTAGCGGGAGAGGGGGTCGGCGTGAGCAGTTCTTC. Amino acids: CASSISSGRGGRREQFF.

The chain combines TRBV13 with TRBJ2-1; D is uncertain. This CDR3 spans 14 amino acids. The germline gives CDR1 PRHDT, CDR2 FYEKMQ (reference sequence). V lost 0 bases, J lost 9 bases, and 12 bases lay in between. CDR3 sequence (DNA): TGTGCCAGCAGCTTAGGCCTAAGAGGTGGTGAGCAGTTCTTC. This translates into CASSLGLRGGEQFF.

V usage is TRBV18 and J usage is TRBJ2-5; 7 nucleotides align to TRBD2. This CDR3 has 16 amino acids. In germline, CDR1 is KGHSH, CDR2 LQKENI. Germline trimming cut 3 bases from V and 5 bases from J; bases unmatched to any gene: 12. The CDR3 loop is CASSPGAGIALETQYF. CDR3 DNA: TGTGCCAGCTCACCGGGAGCGGGGATAGCCCTGGAGACCCAGTACTTC.

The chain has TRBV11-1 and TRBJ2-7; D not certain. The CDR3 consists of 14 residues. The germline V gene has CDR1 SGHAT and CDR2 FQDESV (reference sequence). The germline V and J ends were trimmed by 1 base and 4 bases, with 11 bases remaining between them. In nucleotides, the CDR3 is TGTGCCAGCAGCTTAGAAGTGGGCCCTTACGAGCAGTACTTC. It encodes CASSLEVGPYEQYF.

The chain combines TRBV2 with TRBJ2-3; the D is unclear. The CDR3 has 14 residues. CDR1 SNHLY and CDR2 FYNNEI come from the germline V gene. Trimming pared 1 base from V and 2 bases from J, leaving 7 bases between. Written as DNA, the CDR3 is TGTGCCAGCAGTGAAGGGCTTTCCACAGATACGCAGTATTTT. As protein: CASSEGLSTDTQYF.

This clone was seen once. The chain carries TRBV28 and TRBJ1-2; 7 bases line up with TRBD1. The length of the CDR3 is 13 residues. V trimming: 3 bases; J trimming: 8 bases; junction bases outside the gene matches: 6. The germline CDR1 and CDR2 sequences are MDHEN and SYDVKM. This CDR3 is CASSFDRVKGYTF. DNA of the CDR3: TGTGCCAGCAGTTTTGACAGGGTGAAGGGCTACACCTTC.

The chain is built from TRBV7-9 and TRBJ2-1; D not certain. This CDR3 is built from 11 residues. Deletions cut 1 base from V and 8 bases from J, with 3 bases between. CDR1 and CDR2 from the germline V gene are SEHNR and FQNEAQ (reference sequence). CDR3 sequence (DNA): TGTGCCAGCAGCTTAGTCTATGAGCAGTTCTTC. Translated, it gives CASSLVYEQFF.

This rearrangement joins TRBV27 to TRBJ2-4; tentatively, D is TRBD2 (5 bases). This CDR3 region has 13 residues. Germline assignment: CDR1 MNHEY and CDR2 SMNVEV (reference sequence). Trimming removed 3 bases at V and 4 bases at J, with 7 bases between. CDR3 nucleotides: TGTGCCAGCAGTTTTTCGGGGAAAAACATTCAGTACTTC. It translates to CASSFSGKNIQYF.

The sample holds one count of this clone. Written as DNA, the CDR3 is TGTGCCAGCAGCTTAAAGGGGTACGAGCAGTACTTC. It translates to CASSLKGYEQYF. The J gene is TRBJ2-7, the V gene TRBV7-3; D is perhaps TRBD1 (5 bases). Trimming pared 1 base from V and 4 bases from J, leaving 5 bases between. This CDR3 spans 12 amino acids. CDR1 and CDR2 from the germline V gene are SGHTA and FQGTGA.

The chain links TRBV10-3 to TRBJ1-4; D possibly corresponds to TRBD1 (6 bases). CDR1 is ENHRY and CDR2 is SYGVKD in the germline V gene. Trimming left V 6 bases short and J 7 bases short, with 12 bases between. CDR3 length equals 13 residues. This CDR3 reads CAISPTGIEKLFF. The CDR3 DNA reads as TGTGCCATCAGCCCCACAGGGATTGAAAAACTGTTTTTT.

The chain's CDR3 is CASSPFMVSGVVEKLFF. The CDR3 DNA reads TGTGCCAGCTCACCATTCATGGTCTCAGGGGTTGTTGAAAAACTGTTTTTT. The chain combines TRBV18 with TRBJ1-4; TRBD1 might be the D (6 bases). The CDR3 loop spans 17 amino acids. V lost 2 bases and J lost 7, with 20 bases in between. Germline V gene data show CDR1 as KGHSH and CDR2 as LQKENI.

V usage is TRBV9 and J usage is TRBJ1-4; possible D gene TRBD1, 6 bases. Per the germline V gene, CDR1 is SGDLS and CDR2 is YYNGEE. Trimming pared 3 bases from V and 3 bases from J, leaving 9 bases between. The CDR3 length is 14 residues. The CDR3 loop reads CASSAGGPNEKLFF. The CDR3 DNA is TGTGCCAGCAGCGCGGGGGGGCCTAATGAAAAACTGTTTTTT.

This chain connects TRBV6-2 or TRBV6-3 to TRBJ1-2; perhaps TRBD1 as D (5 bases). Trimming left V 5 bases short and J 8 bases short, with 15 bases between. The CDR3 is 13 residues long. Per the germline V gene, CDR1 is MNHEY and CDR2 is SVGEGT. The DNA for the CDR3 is TGTGCCAGCAGTGAGGACACCACCCGGGGCTACACCTTC. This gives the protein CASSEDTTRGYTF.

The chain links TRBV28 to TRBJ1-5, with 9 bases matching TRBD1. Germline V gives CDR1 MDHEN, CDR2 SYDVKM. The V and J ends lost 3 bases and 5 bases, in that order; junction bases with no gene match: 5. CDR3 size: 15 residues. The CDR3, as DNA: TGTGCCAGCAGTTTCCTGGGACAGGGCTATCAGCCCCAGCATTTT. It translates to CASSFLGQGYQPQHF.

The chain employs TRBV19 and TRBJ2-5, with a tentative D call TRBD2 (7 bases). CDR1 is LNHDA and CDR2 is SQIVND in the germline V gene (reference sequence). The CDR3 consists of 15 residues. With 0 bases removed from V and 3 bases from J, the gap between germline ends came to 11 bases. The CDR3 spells CASSIDSGGEETQYF. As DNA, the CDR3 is TGTGCCAGTAGTATAGATTCGGGGGGCGAAGAGACCCAGTACTTC.

DNA for the CDR3: TGTGCCAGCAGCTCAGACAGGGGGAACACTGAAGCTTTCTTT. Residues: CASSSDRGNTEAFF. The chain employs TRBV7-2 and TRBJ1-1; 8 positions match TRBD1. Germline CDR1 and CDR2: SGHTA and FQGNSA. Trimming removed 4 bases from V and 1 base from J; junction bases left unmatched: 2. The CDR3 is 14 amino acids.

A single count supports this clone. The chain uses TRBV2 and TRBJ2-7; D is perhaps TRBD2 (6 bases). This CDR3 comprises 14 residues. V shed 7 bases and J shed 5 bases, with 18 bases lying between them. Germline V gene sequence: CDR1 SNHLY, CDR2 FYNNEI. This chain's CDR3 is CASTFRGTPDEQYF. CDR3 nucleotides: TGTGCCAGCACGTTTCGGGGGACCCCCGACGAGCAGTACTTC.

The CDR3 DNA reads TGTGCCAGCTCACCTACTTCCGGGACAGGGGGTTATGGCTACACCTTC. It specifies CASSPTSGTGGYGYTF. The V and J genes are TRBV18 and TRBJ1-2; TRBD1 aligns across 11 bases. The length of the CDR3 is 16 residues. The germline V gene has CDR1 KGHSH and CDR2 LQKENI. V lost 3 bases to trimming and J lost 5 bases; unmatched junction nucleotides: 8. The full variable domain, completed using reference TRBV18 and TRBJ1-2, is NAGVMQNPRHLVRRRGQEARLRCSPMKGHSHVYWYRQLPEEGLKFMVYLQKENIIDESGMPKERFSAEFPKEGPSILRIQQVVRGDSAAYFCASSPTSGTGGYGYTFGSGTRLTVV.

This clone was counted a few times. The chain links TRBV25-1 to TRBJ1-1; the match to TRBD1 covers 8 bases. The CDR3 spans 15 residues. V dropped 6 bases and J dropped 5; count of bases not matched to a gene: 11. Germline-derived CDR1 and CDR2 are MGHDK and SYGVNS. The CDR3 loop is CASRAGGLGVTEAFF. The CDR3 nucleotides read TGTGCCAGCAGAGCAGGGGGCTTGGGTGTGACTGAAGCTTTCTTT.

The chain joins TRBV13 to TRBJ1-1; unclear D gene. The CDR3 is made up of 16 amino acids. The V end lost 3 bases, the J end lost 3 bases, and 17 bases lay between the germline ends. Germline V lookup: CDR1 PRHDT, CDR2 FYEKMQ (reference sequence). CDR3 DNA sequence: TGTGCCAGCAGCTTCGGCCACGGGGTTATTGACACTGAAGCTTTCTTT. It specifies CASSFGHGVIDTEAFF.

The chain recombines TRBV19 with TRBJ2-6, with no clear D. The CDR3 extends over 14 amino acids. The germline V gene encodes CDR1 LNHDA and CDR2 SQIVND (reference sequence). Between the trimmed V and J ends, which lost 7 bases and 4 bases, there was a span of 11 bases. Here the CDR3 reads CASTQSLGANVLTF. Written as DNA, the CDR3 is TGTGCCAGTACGCAAAGCCTAGGGGCCAACGTCCTGACTTTC.